The 16 T cell receptor beta chains in this list originate from one sample, sequenced in a study of shared clonotypes between healthy human individuals. Only in-frame clones appear in the TCRdb table, and some are missing; sequencing was by immunoSEQ multiplex PCR. The sample contains hundreds of thousands of clones, around 67% of which appear only once. Input material: memory CD4+ T cells sorted from blood. Subset indicated: CD45RA-negative fraction. These receptors were collected from a man aged 25-45 years in good health.

This clone was picked up one time. CDR3 protein: CASSLDRGQTQYF. Written as DNA, the CDR3 is TGTGCCAGCAGCTTAGATCGGGGTCAGACCCAGTACTTC. The chain combines TRBV13 with TRBJ2-5, with D possibly TRBD2 on 5 matching bases. The ends were cut back, 1 base at V and 6 bases at J, with 9 bases in the middle. The germline gives CDR1 PRHDT, CDR2 FYEKMQ (reference sequence). This CDR3 comprises 13 residues.

The V and J genes are TRBV6-1 and TRBJ2-7; D perhaps matches TRBD1 (5 bases). Per germline, CDR1 MNHNS and CDR2 SASEGT. Deletions cut 2 bases from V and 4 bases from J, with 6 bases between. The CDR3 sequence is 12 residues long. DNA for the CDR3: TGTGCCAGCAGTGAAAACAGGTACGAGCAGTACTTC. It codes for CASSENRYEQYF.

This chain uses TRBV10-3 with TRBJ2-5; D gene unclear. Germline V CDR1 and CDR2: ENHRY, SYGVKD. The CDR3 consists of 12 residues. The V and J ends lost 4 bases and 5 bases respectively, with 8 bases between them. CDR3 in DNA: TGTGCCATCAGTGCTTTCGGGGAGACCCAGTACTTC. Its protein product is CAISAFGETQYF.

Only a few counts were recorded for this clone. The sample carries other DNA sequences with the same CDR3. The gene calls are TRBV7-9 and TRBJ2-1; 8 nucleotides align to TRBD2. Losses at the gene ends were 0 bases for V and 2 bases for J; bases not matched to a gene: 3. The germline gives CDR1 SEHNR, CDR2 FQNEAQ (reference sequence). There are 16 residues in the CDR3. The CDR3: CASSLALAGTYNEQFF. The CDR3 bases are TGTGCCAGCAGCTTAGCCTTAGCGGGGACCTACAATGAGCAGTTCTTC.

This sequence joins TRBV12-5 and TRBJ2-3, with 13 bases matching TRBD2. This CDR3 has 16 residues. CDR1 LGHNT and CDR2 FRNRAP come from the germline V gene. The trim removed 6 bases at V and 5 bases at J, leaving 8 bases unmatched. In nucleotides, the CDR3 is TGTGCTAGTGGCCGCGGACTAGCGGGAGTTGAAGATACGCAGTATTTT. This encodes CASGRGLAGVEDTQYF.

J is TRBJ1-2 and V is TRBV11-3; the D gene is possibly TRBD1 (5 bases). The CDR3 extends over 13 amino acids. CDR1 is SGHNT, CDR2 YENEEA, per germline. V was trimmed by 5 bases and J by 2 bases, leaving 9 bases between them. CDR3 DNA: TGTGCCAGCAGCGAGGGGACCAACTATGGCTACACCTTC. Its translation: CASSEGTNYGYTF.

Notes on this clone: The same CDR3 can be traced to other DNA sequences in this sample. The gene calls are TRBV5-4 and TRBJ2-1, with 11 nucleotides matching TRBD2. The CDR3 is 16 amino acids. The V gene end was trimmed by 3 bases and the J gene end by 9 bases; junction bases not matched to a gene: 11. The germline gives CDR1 SGHNT, CDR2 YYREEE (reference sequence). CDR3 in DNA: TGTGCCAGCAGCTCGACCCTAGCGGGAGGTCCCCGTGAGCAGTTCTTC. Encoded protein: CASSSTLAGGPREQFF.

This chain uses TRBV28 with TRBJ1-2; D ambiguous. Deletions cut 2 bases from V and 4 bases from J, with 5 bases between. In germline, CDR1 is MDHEN, CDR2 SYDVKM. This CDR3 comprises 12 residues. CDR3 DNA: TGTGCCAGCAGTTTACAGGCCTATGGCTACACCTTC. This sequence encodes CASSLQAYGYTF.

This chain joins TRBV14 and TRBJ1-2; unclear D gene. The CDR3 runs to 15 residues. Trimming shortened V by 1 base and J by 4 bases, and 13 bases separated the two germline ends. Germline CDR1 reads SGHDN; CDR2 reads FVKESK. The chain's CDR3 is CASSQVLIPPYGYTF. In DNA form, the CDR3 reads TGTGCCAGCAGCCAAGTCCTTATTCCCCCCTATGGCTACACCTTC.

The rearrangement joins TRBV28 to TRBJ1-2; 12 positions agree with TRBD1. Germline CDR1 MDHEN, CDR2 SYDVKM. The V segment lost 4 bases and the J segment 5 bases; nucleotides outside the gene matches: 8. This CDR3 is 16 amino acids long. Here the CDR3 DNA reads TGTGCCAGCAGTTCCTACCGGGACAGGGGGCGGTATGGCTACACCTTC. The encoded protein is CASSSYRDRGRYGYTF.

The chain recombines TRBV5-4 with TRBJ2-2; possible D gene TRBD2, 5 bases. The germline gives CDR1 SGHNT, CDR2 YYREEE (reference sequence). CDR3 size: 15 residues. V was trimmed by 3 bases and J by 4 bases, leaving 13 bases between them. The CDR3 DNA is TGTGCCAGCAGCTCCGAGGTAGCGAGCACCGGGGAGCTGTTTTTT. Protein: CASSSEVASTGELFF.

This rearrangement joins TRBV30 to TRBJ1-2; D not resolved. CDR1 GTSNPN and CDR2 SVGIG come from the germline V gene (reference sequence). The CDR3 totals 13 residues. Trimming pared 0 bases from V and 2 bases from J, leaving 7 bases between. The CDR3, as DNA: TGTGCCTGGAGTGTACGCCGCAACTATGGCTACACCTTC. Translation gives CAWSVRRNYGYTF.

V gene TRBV2 combines with J gene TRBJ2-5; a weak D match, TRBD1 (6 bases). The CDR3 has 12 amino acids. CDR1 is SNHLY, CDR2 FYNNEI, per germline. Trimming shortened V by 7 bases and J by 5 bases, and 11 bases separated the two germline ends. The CDR3 DNA follows: TGTGCCAGCAAAAGGGGGTTCGAGACCCAGTACTTC. Translating it yields CASKRGFETQYF.

A word on this clone: This sample also contains other DNA sequences that code for the same CDR3. The chain joins TRBV5-1 to TRBJ2-5; TRBD2 matches 11 bases. Per germline, CDR1 SGHRS and CDR2 YFSETQ. Unmatched junction bases numbered 4, after V lost 4 bases and J lost 2 bases. CDR3 length: 15 residues. The CDR3 nucleotides read TGCGCCAGCAGCCGCGGGACTAGCGGACAAGAGACCCAGTACTTC. It codes for CASSRGTSGQETQYF.

The CDR3, as DNA: TGTGCCAGCAGCTTATCTTTTGGGACAGGGGGCGACGAGCAGTACTTC. Translation gives CASSLSFGTGGDEQYF. This chain uses TRBV7-6 with TRBJ2-7, with 12 bases aligning to TRBD1. V was pared by 2 bases and J by 5 bases, with 7 bases of the junction left unmatched. The CDR3 length is 16 residues. Germline V gene lookup returns CDR1 SGHVS and CDR2 FNYEAQ.

The J gene is TRBJ2-1, the V gene TRBV14; a weak D match, TRBD1 (6 bases). CDR3 length: 14 residues. The germline CDR1 and CDR2 sequences are SGHDN and FVKESK. The ends were cut back, 2 bases at V and 3 bases at J, with 8 bases in the middle. CDR3 nucleotide sequence: TGTGCCAGCAGCCAACGACAGGTCTACAATGAGCAGTTCTTC. Its translation is CASSQRQVYNEQFF.